This T cell receptor beta chain was recorded in a study of Graves' ophthalmopathy and Graves' hyperthyroidism. Study results and caveats: Discriminating ophthalmopathy from stable hyperthyroidism, a 13-signature model attained a sensitivity of under 90% and a specificity of around 81%. Most clonotypes expanded in thyroid above 0.001 frequency were present in blood too.

Eligible hyperthyroidism cases comprised new diagnoses of under 2 months' duration in individuals aged 18 to 65. The diagnostic workup employed clinical symptoms, serum thyroxine, TRAb, thyroid ultrasound and orbital computed tomography. This clonotype was seen at least ten times. Its antigen is undetermined. The CDR3 runs to 16 residues. The V end was cut by 6 bases, the J end by 8 bases, with 20 bases between. Germline loops: CDR1 SGHAT, CDR2 FQNNGV. RNA transcripts were the template, and TCR beta CDR3 regions were amplified from them. RT-PCR in the first round used HTBI primers; a second-round multiplex PCR followed. TCRdb processed the multiplex PCR reads anew with MiXCR; each CDR3 protein has one entry. The profile covers about 370,000 distinct CDR3 sequences, with about a sixth appearing a single time and 2% to 2.5% taken by the ten largest.

The sample consisted of peripheral blood. V usage is TRBV11-2 and J usage is TRBJ1-6; D uncertain. The clonotype originates from an adult woman with stable Graves' hyperthyroidism. CDR3 coding DNA: TGTGCCAGCAGGGCGCCCGGAAGGGTGAAGGATTCACCCCTCCACTTT. Its translation: CASRAPGRVKDSPLHF.